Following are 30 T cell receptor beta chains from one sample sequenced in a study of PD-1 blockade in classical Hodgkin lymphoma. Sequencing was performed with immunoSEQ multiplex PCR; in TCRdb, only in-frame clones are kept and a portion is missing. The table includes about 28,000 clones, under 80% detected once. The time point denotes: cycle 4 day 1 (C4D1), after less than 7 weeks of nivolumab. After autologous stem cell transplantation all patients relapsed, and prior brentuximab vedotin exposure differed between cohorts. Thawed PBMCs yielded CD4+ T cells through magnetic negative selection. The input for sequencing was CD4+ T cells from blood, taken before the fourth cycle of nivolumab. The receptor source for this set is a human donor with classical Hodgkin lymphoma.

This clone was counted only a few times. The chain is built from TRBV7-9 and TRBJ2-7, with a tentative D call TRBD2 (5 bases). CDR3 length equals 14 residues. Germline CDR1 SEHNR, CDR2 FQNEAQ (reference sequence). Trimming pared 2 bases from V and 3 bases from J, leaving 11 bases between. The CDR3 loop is CASSLSGWGYEQYF. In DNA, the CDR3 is TGTGCCAGCAGCTTATCGGGGTGGGGCTACGAGCAGTACTTC.

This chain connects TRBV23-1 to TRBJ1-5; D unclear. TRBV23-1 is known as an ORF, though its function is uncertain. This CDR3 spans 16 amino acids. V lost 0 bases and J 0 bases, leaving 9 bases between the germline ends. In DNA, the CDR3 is TGCGCCAGCAGTCAATCCTTGAAGTATAGCAATCAGCCCCAGCATTTT. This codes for CASSQSLKYSNQPQHF.

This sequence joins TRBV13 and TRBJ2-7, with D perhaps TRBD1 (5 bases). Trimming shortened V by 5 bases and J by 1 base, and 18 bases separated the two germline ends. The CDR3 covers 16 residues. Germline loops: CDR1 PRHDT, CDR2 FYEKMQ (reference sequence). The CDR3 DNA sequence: TGTGCCAGCAGCGCCACCGGACACCTCCTTTCCTACGAGCAGTACTTC. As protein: CASSATGHLLSYEQYF.

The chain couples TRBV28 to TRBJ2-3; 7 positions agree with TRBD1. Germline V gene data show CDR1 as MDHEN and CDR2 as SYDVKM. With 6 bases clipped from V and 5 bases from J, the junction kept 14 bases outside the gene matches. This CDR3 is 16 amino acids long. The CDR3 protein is CASSGLMGQTEDTQYF. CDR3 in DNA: TGTGCCAGCAGCGGTCTCATGGGACAGACGGAAGATACGCAGTATTTT.

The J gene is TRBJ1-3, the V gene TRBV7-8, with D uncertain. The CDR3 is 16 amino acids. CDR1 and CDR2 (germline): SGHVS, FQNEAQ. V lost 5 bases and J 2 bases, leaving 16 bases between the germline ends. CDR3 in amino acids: CASSLIFVLAGNTIYF. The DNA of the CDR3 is TGTGCCAGCAGCCTGATTTTTGTTCTGGCTGGAAACACCATATATTTT.

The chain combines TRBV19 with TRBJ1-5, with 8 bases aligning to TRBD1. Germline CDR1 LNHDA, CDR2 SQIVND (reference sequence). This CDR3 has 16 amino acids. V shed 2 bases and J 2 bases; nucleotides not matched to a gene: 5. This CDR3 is CASSIYLQGGNQPQHF. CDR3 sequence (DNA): TGTGCCAGTAGTATATACCTACAGGGGGGCAATCAGCCCCAGCATTTT.

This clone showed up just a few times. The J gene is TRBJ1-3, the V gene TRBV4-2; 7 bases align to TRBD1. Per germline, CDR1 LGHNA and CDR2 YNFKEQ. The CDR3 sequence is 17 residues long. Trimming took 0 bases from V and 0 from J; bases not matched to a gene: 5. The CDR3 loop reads CASSQDLDRISGNTIYF. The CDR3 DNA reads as TGTGCCAGCAGCCAAGATCTGGACAGGATCTCTGGAAACACCATATATTTT.

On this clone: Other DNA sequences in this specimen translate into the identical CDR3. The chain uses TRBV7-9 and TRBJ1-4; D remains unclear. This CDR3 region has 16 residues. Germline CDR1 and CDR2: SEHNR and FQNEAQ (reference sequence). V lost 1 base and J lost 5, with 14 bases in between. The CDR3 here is CASSLDQYLLNEKLFF. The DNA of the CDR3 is TGTGCCAGCAGCTTAGACCAGTACCTATTAAATGAAAAACTGTTTTTT.

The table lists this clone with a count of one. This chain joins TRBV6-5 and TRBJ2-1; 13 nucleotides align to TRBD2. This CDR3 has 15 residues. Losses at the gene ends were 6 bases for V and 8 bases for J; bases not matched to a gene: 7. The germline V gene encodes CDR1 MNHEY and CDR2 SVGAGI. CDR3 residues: CASRQLAGGRHEQFF. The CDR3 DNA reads TGTGCCAGCAGGCAACTAGCGGGGGGGCGGCATGAGCAGTTCTTC.

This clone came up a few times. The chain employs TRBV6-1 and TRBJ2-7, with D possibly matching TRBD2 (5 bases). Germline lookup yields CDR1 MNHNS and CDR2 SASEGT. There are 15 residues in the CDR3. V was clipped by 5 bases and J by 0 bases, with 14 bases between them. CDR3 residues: CASSWERYSSYEQYF. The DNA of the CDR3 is TGTGCCAGCAGTTGGGAGCGGTACAGCTCCTACGAGCAGTACTTC.

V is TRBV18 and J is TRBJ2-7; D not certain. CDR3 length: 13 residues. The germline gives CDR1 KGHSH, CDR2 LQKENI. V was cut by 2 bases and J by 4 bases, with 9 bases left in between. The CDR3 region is CASSPYNGYEQYF. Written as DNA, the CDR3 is TGTGCCAGCTCACCATACAACGGATACGAGCAGTACTTC.

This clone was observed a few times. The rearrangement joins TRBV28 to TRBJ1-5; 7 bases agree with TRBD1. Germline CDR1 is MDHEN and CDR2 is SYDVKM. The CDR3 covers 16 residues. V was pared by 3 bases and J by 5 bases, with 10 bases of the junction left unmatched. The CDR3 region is CASSLARGRAYQPQHF. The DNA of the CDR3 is TGTGCCAGCAGTTTGGCAAGGGGGCGGGCCTATCAGCCCCAGCATTTT.

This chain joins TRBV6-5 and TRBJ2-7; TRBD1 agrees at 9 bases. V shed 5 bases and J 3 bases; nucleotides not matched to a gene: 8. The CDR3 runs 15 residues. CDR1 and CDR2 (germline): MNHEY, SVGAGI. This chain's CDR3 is CASSRRMTGGYEQYF. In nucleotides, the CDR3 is TGTGCCAGCAGTCGCCGAATGACAGGGGGCTACGAGCAGTACTTC.

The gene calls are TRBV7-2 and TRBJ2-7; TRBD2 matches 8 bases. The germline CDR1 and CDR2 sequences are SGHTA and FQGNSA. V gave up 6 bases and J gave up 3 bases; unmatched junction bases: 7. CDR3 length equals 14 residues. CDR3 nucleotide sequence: TGTGCCAGCAGGGTAGCGGGGATCGGCTACGAGCAGTACTTC. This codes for CASRVAGIGYEQYF.

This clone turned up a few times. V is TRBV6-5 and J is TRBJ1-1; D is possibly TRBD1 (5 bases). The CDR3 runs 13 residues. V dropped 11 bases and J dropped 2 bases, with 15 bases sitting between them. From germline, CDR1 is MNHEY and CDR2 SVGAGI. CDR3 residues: CACRGSRNTEAFF. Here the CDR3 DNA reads TGTGCCTGTAGGGGCTCTAGAAACACTGAAGCTTTCTTT.

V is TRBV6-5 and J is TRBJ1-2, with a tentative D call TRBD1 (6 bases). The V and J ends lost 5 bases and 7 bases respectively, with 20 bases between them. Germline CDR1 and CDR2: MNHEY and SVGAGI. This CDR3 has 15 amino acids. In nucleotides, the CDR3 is TGTGCCAGCAGTAGATCGACAGGCCCCTCGGGTGGCTACACCTTC. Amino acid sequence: CASSRSTGPSGGYTF.

The CDR3 region has the DNA TGCGCCAGCAGCCGGCCGGGGACAGGTATCATTGAGCAGTTCTTC. It yields the protein CASSRPGTGIIEQFF. The chain carries TRBV10-1 and TRBJ2-1; 8 bases map to TRBD1. The CDR3 sequence is 15 residues long. Germline loops: CDR1 WNHNN, CDR2 SYGVQD (reference sequence). V gave up 6 bases and J gave up 9 bases; unmatched junction bases: 13.

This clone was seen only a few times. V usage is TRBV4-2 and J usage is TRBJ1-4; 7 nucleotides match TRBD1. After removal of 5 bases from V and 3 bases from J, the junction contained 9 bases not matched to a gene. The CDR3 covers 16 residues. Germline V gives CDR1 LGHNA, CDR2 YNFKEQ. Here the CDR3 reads CASSLLTGVSNEKLFF. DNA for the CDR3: TGTGCCAGCAGCTTGCTTACAGGGGTATCTAATGAAAAACTGTTTTTT.

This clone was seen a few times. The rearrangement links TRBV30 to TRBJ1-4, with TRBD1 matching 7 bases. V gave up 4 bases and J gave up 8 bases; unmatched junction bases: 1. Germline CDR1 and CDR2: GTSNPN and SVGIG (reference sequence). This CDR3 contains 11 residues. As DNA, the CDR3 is TGTGCCTGGACAGGGGGAGAAAAACTGTTTTTT. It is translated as CAWTGGEKLFF.

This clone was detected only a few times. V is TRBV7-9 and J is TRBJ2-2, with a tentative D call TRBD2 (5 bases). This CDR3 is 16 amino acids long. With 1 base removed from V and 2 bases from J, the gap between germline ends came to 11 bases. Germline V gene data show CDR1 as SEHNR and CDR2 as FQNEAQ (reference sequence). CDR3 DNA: TGTGCCAGCAGCTTAGGGCCCGGGGTTAACACCGGGGAGCTGTTTTTT. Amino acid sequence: CASSLGPGVNTGELFF.

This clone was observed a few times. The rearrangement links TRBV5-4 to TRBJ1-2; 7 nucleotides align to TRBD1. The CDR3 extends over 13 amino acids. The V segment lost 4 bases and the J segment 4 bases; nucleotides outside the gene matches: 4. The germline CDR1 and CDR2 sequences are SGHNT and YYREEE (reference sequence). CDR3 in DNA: TGTGCCAGCAGCCAGGGACAGACCTATGGCTACACCTTC. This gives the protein CASSQGQTYGYTF.

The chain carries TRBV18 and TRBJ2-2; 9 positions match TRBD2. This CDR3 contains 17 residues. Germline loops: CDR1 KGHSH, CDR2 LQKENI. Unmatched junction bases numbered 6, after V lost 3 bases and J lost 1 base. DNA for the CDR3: TGTGCCAGCTCACCTGCGGCTAGCGGGATGAACACCGGGGAGCTGTTTTTT. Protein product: CASSPAASGMNTGELFF.

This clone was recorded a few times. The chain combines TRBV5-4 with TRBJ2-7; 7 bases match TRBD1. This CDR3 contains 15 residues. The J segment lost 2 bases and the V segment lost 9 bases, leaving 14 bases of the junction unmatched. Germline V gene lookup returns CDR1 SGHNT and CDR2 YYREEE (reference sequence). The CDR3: CATLDPTGEAYEQYF. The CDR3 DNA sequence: TGTGCCACGCTTGACCCAACAGGGGAAGCCTACGAGCAGTACTTC. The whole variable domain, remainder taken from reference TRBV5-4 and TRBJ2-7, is ETGVTQSPTHLIKTRGQQVTLRCSSQSGHNTVSWYQQALGQGPQFIFQYYREEENGRGNFPPRFSGLQFPNYSSELNVNALELDDSALYLCATLDPTGEAYEQYFGPGTRLTVT.

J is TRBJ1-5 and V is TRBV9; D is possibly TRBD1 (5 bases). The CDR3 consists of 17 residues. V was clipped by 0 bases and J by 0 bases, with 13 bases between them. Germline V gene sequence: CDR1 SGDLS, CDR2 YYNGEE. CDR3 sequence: CASSVGSGANSNQPQHF. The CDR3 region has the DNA TGTGCCAGCAGCGTAGGTTCCGGGGCCAATAGCAATCAGCCCCAGCATTTT.

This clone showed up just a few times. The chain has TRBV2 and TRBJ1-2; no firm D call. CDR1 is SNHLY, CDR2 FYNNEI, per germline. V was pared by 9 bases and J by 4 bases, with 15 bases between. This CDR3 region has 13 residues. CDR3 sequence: CARSPGSGYGYTF. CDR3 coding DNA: TGTGCCAGGTCCCCAGGTAGCGGCTATGGCTACACCTTC.

Here the CDR3 reads CASGETAPYEQYF. The DNA for the CDR3 is TGTGCCAGCGGAGAGACTGCGCCCTACGAGCAGTACTTC. The V call is TRBV6-6, the J call TRBJ2-7; no clear D. Germline V CDR1 and CDR2: MNHNY, SVGAGI (reference sequence). The CDR3 contains 13 residues. The germline V and J ends were trimmed by 8 bases and 2 bases, with 13 bases remaining between them.

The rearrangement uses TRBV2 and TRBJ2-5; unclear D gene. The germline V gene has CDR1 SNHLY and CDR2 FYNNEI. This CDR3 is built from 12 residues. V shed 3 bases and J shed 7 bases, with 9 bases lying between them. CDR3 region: CASSESGGTQYF. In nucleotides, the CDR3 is TGTGCCAGCAGTGAGTCGGGTGGGACCCAGTACTTC.

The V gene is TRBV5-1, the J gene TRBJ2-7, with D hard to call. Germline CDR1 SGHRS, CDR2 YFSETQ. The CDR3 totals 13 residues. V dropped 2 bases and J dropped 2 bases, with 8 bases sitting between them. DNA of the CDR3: TGCGCCAGCAGCTTCGCTTCAACCTACGAGCAGTACTTC. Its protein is CASSFASTYEQYF.

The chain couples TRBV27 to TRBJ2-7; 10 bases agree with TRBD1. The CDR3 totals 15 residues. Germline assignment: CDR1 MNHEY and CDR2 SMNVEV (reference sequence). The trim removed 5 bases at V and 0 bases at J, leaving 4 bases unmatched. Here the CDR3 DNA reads TGTGCCAGCAGTCAGGGACAGGGGAGCTCCTACGAGCAGTACTTC. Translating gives CASSQGQGSSYEQYF.

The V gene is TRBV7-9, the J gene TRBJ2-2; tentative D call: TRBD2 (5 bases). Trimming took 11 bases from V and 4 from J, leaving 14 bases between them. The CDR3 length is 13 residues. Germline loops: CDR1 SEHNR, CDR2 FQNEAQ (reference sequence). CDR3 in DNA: TGTGCCCCCTCTGGACTCCTCACCGGGGAGCTGTTTTTT. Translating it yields CAPSGLLTGELFF.